What follows is one T cell receptor (beta chain) and its context. The data were taken from a study of blood T cell repertoires in COVID-19. This table comes from immunoSEQ multiplex PCR, and its TCRdb copy is limited to in-frame clones, with some not included. Found here are 470,000 or so clones, roughly 90% of them singletons; the top ten hold around 4.5%. The CDR3 sequence is 15 residues long. In germline, CDR1 is SGHRS, CDR2 YFSETQ. Trimming took off 0 bases at V and 5 bases at J, with 15 bases between the two ends. The chain links TRBV5-1 to TRBJ2-7, with D perhaps TRBD1 (6 bases). The receptor comes from a woman in her twenties or thirties with acute or convalescent COVID-19. Sequences were obtained from peripheral blood. CDR3 coding DNA: TGCGCCAGCAGCTTGGGGAACAGGGTTGCCCACGAGCAGTACTTC. Its protein product is CASSLGNRVAHEQYF.